This T cell receptor beta chain derives from a study of cytotoxic CD8 clonotypes in ibrutinib-treated CLL. Study-wide background: Responses comprised around 24 partial and 2 complete; at median around 70 months, about 15 remained remitted and some 12 progressed.

Study-level results: Public clonotypes, an uncommon group, contracted or remained stable on treatment. Baseline clonality, above age-matched healthy donor levels, tracked circulating CD8+ T-cell counts.

Regarding this clone: Its antigen is undetermined.

PBMCs that had been cryopreserved were the source of approximately 2 micrograms of genomic DNA for TCR beta libraries. Profiling relied on immunoSEQ multiplex PCR, and the TCRdb table lists in-frame clones only, not all of them. The sample yields about 39,000 clones, 65% to 70% seen once. The germline V and J ends were trimmed by 0 bases and 10 bases, with 9 bases remaining between them. The CDR3 is 12 residues long. Germline values: CDR1 PRHDT, CDR2 FYEKMQ (reference sequence). The chain uses TRBV13 and TRBJ1-1; D uncertain. The receptor was derived from a human donor with chronic lymphocytic leukemia. The source was PBMCs, collected at disease progression, from a patient treated with ibrutinib. For the CDR3, the DNA is TGTGCCAGCAGCTTAGGTCCTCTTGGAGCTTTCTTT. This gives the protein CASSLGPLGAFF.